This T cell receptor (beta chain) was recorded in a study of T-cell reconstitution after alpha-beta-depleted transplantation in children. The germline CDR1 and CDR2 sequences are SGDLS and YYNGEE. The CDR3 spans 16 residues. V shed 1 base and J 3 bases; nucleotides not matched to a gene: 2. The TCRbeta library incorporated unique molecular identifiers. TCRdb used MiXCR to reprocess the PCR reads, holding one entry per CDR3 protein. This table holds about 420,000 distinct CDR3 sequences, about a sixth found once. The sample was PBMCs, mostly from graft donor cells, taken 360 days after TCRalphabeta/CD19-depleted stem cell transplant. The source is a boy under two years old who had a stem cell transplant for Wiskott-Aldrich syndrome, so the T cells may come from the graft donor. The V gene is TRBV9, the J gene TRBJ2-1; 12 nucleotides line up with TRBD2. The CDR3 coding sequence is TGTGCCAGCAGCGTACTAGCGGGAGGGTACTACAATGAGCAGTTCTTC. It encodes CASSVLAGGYYNEQFF.